The rows below give T cell receptor beta chains drawn from one sample of a study of T cells in Graves' hyperthyroidism and ophthalmopathy. TCRdb fed the multiplex PCR reads into MiXCR, producing one record per CDR3 protein. This sample yields 500,000 to 650,000 distinct CDR3 sequences, of which around 15% are seen a single time; approximately 14% belongs to the top ten. The sequenced sample consisted of blood. These receptors all come from a woman aged 40 to 50 with Graves' hyperthyroidism. The CDR3 runs from the conserved cysteine through the conserved F or W. A D gene is named only where the DNA matches it firmly. Expanded clones get a size class; other rows say once, few or many, or leave the size out.

V	size	J	D	CDR3	DNA
TRBV28	many	TRBJ2-7	NA	CASSWGARYEQYF	TGTGCCAGCAGTTGGGGGGCGCGTTACGAGCAGTACTTC
TRBV19	NA	TRBJ2-4	TRBD1	CASSIEGAVGNIQYF	TGTGCCAGTAGTATTGAGGGGGCGGTTGGGAACATTCAGTACTTC
TRBV28	few	TRBJ2-7	NA	CASSYGEYEQYF	TGTGCCAGCAGTTATGGTGAATACGAGCAGTACTTC
TRBV7-9	NA	TRBJ1-2	TRBD1	CASSPGTAAYGYTF	TGTGCCAGCAGCCCCGGGACAGCTGCTTATGGCTACACCTTC
TRBV10-3	many	TRBJ2-5	TRBD1	CAISGDRGFQETQYF	TGTGCCATCAGTGGGGACAGGGGATTCCAAGAGACCCAGTACTTC
TRBV11-1	many	TRBJ1-1	TRBD1	CASSWGQGNTEAFF	TGTGCCAGCAGCTGGGGACAGGGGAACACTGAAGCTTTCTTT
TRBV5-1	many	TRBJ2-1	TRBD2	CASSLDTSGYEQFF	TGCGCCAGCAGCCTTGATACTAGCGGCTATGAGCAGTTCTTC
TRBV7-2	many	TRBJ2-7	NA	CASSLGPGARNEQYF	TGTGCCAGCAGCTTAGGGCCAGGGGCCCGAAACGAGCAGTACTTC
TRBV7-3	NA	TRBJ2-2	NA	CASSSGGTANTGELFF	TGTGCCAGCAGTTCTGGAGGGACAGCAAACACCGGGGAGCTGTTTTTT
TRBV28	many	TRBJ2-1	TRBD1	CASTRDRMRNEQFF	TGTGCCAGCACTCGGGACAGGATGAGGAATGAGCAGTTCTTC
TRBV5-1	many	TRBJ2-1	NA	CASSAGQSYNEQFF	TGCGCCAGCAGCGCAGGACAGTCATACAATGAGCAGTTCTTC
TRBV9	NA	TRBJ2-3	NA	CASSFTGRETDTQYF	TGTGCCAGCAGCTTTACGGGCAGGGAGACAGATACGCAGTATTTT
TRBV27	many	TRBJ1-1	NA	CASSSGPGTEAFF	TGTGCCAGCAGTTCCGGACCGGGAACTGAAGCTTTCTTT
TRBV28	few	TRBJ1-5	TRBD1	CVSSFHEGQGARQPQHF	TGTGTCAGCAGTTTCCACGAAGGACAGGGGGCGAGGCAGCCCCAGCATTTT
TRBV10-3	NA	TRBJ1-2	NA	CAITTRGGNYGYTF	TGTGCCATCACTACGAGGGGTGGGAACTATGGCTACACCTTC
TRBV7-9	many	TRBJ1-1	NA	CASSQEMNTEAFF	TGTGCCAGCAGCCAAGAAATGAACACTGAAGCTTTCTTT
TRBV20-1	many	TRBJ2-7	TRBD2	CSASSPTSGPPYEQYF	TGCAGTGCTAGTTCTCCGACTAGCGGCCCACCCTACGAGCAGTACTTC
TRBV10-1	many	TRBJ1-2	TRBD1	CASSMGQNYGYTF	TGCGCCAGCAGTATGGGACAGAACTATGGCTACACCTTC
TRBV30	many	TRBJ1-5	NA	CAWSRDSNQPQHF	TGTGCCTGGAGCCGGGACAGCAATCAGCCCCAGCATTTT
TRBV28	many	TRBJ1-2	TRBD1	CASSPWTGKGYGYTF	TGTGCCAGCAGTCCCTGGACAGGGAAAGGGTATGGCTACACCTTC
TRBV27	few	TRBJ1-5	TRBD1	CASSPTGQVSNQPQHF	TGTGCCAGCAGTCCAACAGGACAGGTTAGCAATCAGCCCCAGCATTTT
TRBV2	many	TRBJ1-5	NA	CASTKGGNQPQHF	TGTGCCAGCACTAAAGGGGGTAATCAGCCCCAGCATTTT
TRBV12-3/TRBV12-4	NA	TRBJ2-1	TRBD2	CASSPDTSGSYNEQFF	TGTGCCAGCAGTCCCGATACTAGCGGGAGCTACAATGAGCAGTTCTTC
TRBV2	many	TRBJ1-5	NA	CASTDDGSPNFFSNQPQHF	TGTGCCAGCACTGATGACGGATCACCCAATTTCTTTAGCAATCAGCCCCAGCATTTT
TRBV11-2	many	TRBJ2-1	TRBD2	CASRGLAGVNEQFF	TGTGCCAGCAGAGGGTTAGCGGGAGTGAATGAGCAGTTCTTC
TRBV6-1	many	TRBJ2-7	NA	CASSQAAYTYEQYF	TGTGCCAGCAGTCAGGCAGCTTACACCTACGAGCAGTACTTC
TRBV28	NA	TRBJ2-3	NA	CASSTWGTADDTQYF	TGTGCCAGCAGCACATGGGGGACGGCGGACGATACGCAGTATTTT
TRBV6-8	many	TRBJ2-5	NA	CASSYGGQETQYF	TGTGCCAGCAGTTACGGGGGACAAGAGACCCAGTACTTC
TRBV20-1	many	TRBJ2-6	TRBD2	CSARLAGGRVGANVLTF	TGCAGTGCGAGACTAGCGGGAGGGCGAGTTGGGGCCAACGTCCTGACTTTC
TRBV5-4	few	TRBJ2-2	NA	CASSLKGFDAGELFF	TGTGCCAGCAGCTTAAAGGGGTTCGATGCCGGGGAGCTGTTTTTT
TRBV5-1	many	TRBJ2-1	TRBD2	CASSQLAGVYNEQFF	TGCGCCAGCAGCCAACTAGCGGGGGTCTACAATGAGCAGTTCTTC
TRBV20-1	many	TRBJ2-7	NA	CSASGTIPYEQYF	TGCAGTGCTAGCGGGACCATTCCCTACGAGCAGTACTTC
TRBV30	many	TRBJ1-1	NA	CAWKGGGTNTEAFF	TGTGCCTGGAAAGGGGGGGGGACAAACACTGAAGCTTTCTTT
TRBV30	many	TRBJ2-7	NA	CAWRIEGASYEQYF	TGTGCCTGGAGAATCGAAGGGGCCTCCTACGAGCAGTACTTC
TRBV30	many	TRBJ2-7	TRBD2	CAWSTRLAILEQYF	TGTGCCTGGAGTACCCGACTAGCGATCCTGGAGCAGTACTTC
TRBV13	NA	TRBJ2-2	TRBD1	CASTKDRADTGELFF	TGTGCCAGCACAAAGGACAGGGCGGACACCGGGGAGCTGTTTTTT
TRBV3-1	many	TRBJ2-2	TRBD1	CASSHLQGNGELFF	TGTGCCAGCAGCCATTTACAGGGGAACGGGGAGCTGTTTTTT
TRBV4-1	many	TRBJ2-7	NA	CASGITTGDSYEQYF	TGCGCCAGCGGAATAACTACGGGAGACTCCTACGAGCAGTACTTC
TRBV10-3	NA	TRBJ2-5	NA	CATRDILQETQYF	TGTGCCACCCGGGACATCCTCCAAGAGACCCAGTACTTC
TRBV20-1	many	TRBJ2-5	TRBD2	CSARDQASGWETQYF	TGCAGTGCTAGAGATCAGGCTAGCGGTTGGGAGACCCAGTACTTC
TRBV29-1	NA	TRBJ1-4	TRBD1	CSVVFGTGGEKLFF	TGCAGCGTTGTTTTTGGGACAGGGGGGGAAAAACTGTTTTTT
TRBV5-6	many	TRBJ2-5	NA	CASSFGWTVQYQETQYF	TGTGCCAGCAGCTTTGGTTGGACGGTTCAGTACCAAGAGACCCAGTACTTC
TRBV9	many	TRBJ2-6	NA	CASRDVDSGANVLTF	TGTGCCAGCCGGGACGTAGACTCTGGGGCCAACGTCCTGACTTTC
TRBV30	many	TRBJ2-3	NA	CAWSVLGIYNTDTQYF	TGTGCCTGGAGTGTTTTGGGGATTTACAACACAGATACGCAGTATTTT
TRBV30	many	TRBJ2-5	NA	CAWTSMETQYF	TGTGCCTGGACCTCAATGGAGACCCAGTACTTC
TRBV29-1	few	TRBJ2-7	TRBD2	CSVEVRTSSVAYYEQYF	TGCAGCGTTGAAGTCCGGACTAGCTCCGTGGCGTACTACGAGCAGTACTTC